The entry that follows covers one T cell receptor beta chain sequence. The antigen is not known. Per the germline V gene, CDR1 is DFQATT and CDR2 is SNEGSKA (reference sequence). This CDR3 is built from 14 residues. V lost 5 bases and J lost 5; bases outside the gene matches: 8. The sample originates from a study of response to subunit inactivated influenza vaccine. General observations from the study: Each seasonal influenza vaccination, the authors suggested, recruits few new T cells.

TCRdb redid the calling of the RT-PCR reads with MiXCR, one entry per CDR3 protein. The sample lists around 650,000 distinct CDR3 sequences; approximately 14% were seen once. This rearrangement joins TRBV20-1 to TRBJ2-5; TRBD2 aligns across 10 bases. Source: PBMCs from blood, taken 11 to 12 days after vaccination. The source of this sequence is a man aged 45-60 years who received an inactivated influenza vaccine. In DNA, the CDR3 is TGCAGTGCTCCCCTAGCGGGAGTTTCGGAGACCCAGTACTTC. This codes for CSAPLAGVSETQYF.